The 14 T cell receptor beta chains in this list originate from one sample, sequenced in a study of OX40 agonist ivuxolimab in advanced cancers. Receptor libraries were prepared by the immunoSEQ multiplex PCR assay. This is the immuneACCESS table as TCRdb keeps it, with only in-frame sequences that have V and J called. A part of the clones is gone; compared with another copy, unresolved V genes explain less than half, and the rest is unexplained. A total of around 77,000 clones appear in this sample, under 95% of them only once. The ten top clones hold about 5.9% of the sample. The source was CD4+ or CD8+ T cells sorted from blood, collected in a trial of the OX40 agonist ivuxolimab. The source is an adult with an advanced solid tumor such as melanoma, head and neck, liver or kidney cancer.

This sequence joins TRBV28 and TRBJ1-6, with D perhaps TRBD1 (5 bases). In germline, CDR1 is MDHEN, CDR2 SYDVKM. The CDR3 extends over 15 amino acids. Trimming left V 6 bases short and J 9 bases short, with 18 bases between. CDR3 sequence: CASSSPVGGSSPLHF. The CDR3 DNA reads as TGTGCCAGCAGCTCTCCCGTGGGGGGTAGTTCACCCCTCCACTTT.

The J gene is TRBJ2-1, the V gene TRBV12-5; TRBD2 is a possible D gene (6 bases). This CDR3 contains 18 residues. The germline CDR1 and CDR2 sequences are LGHNT and FRNRAP. Trimming removed 1 base from V and 2 bases from J, with 18 bases in between. In DNA, the CDR3 is TGTGCTAGTGGTTTGGCCCCTTTAGTCGGGAGACCCTACAATGAGCAGTTCTTC. As protein: CASGLAPLVGRPYNEQFF.

This sequence joins TRBV6-5 and TRBJ2-1, with D possibly TRBD1 on 6 matching bases. The V gene's germline CDR1 is MNHEY and CDR2 SVGAGI. This CDR3 contains 13 residues. V lost 5 bases, J lost 9 bases, and 14 bases lay in between. The CDR3 nucleotides are TGTGCCAGCAGTCCTAGGACAGTCGCTGAGCAGTTCTTC. Amino acid sequence: CASSPRTVAEQFF.

The V call is TRBV6-4, the J call TRBJ1-6, with TRBD1 matching 7 bases. Trimming took 5 bases from V and 7 from J; bases not matched to a gene: 8. The CDR3 totals 15 residues. CDR1 is MRHNA, CDR2 SNTAGT, per germline. The CDR3 loop is CASSTYEGANSPLHF. CDR3 coding DNA: TGTGCCAGCAGTACCTACGAGGGGGCGAATTCACCCCTCCACTTT.

The gene calls are TRBV29-1 and TRBJ2-1; possible D gene TRBD1, 5 bases. Germline V gene sequence: CDR1 SQVTM, CDR2 ANQGSEA. CDR3 length: 14 residues. V gave up 6 bases and J gave up 8 bases, with 20 bases separating them. The DNA for the CDR3 is TGCAGCGTCGAGGACATTCTCCGATACGATGAGCAGTTCTTC. Its protein is CSVEDILRYDEQFF.

This chain connects TRBV20-1 to TRBJ2-7, with 7 bases that match TRBD1. V trimming: 5 bases; J trimming: 6 bases; junction bases outside the gene matches: 4. The CDR3 length is 11 residues. Germline assignment: CDR1 DFQATT and CDR2 SNEGSKA (reference sequence). The CDR3: CSASDRAEQYF. In nucleotides, the CDR3 is TGCAGTGCTTCCGACAGGGCCGAGCAGTACTTC.

The rearrangement joins TRBV9 to TRBJ2-7, with TRBD2 as a possible D gene (6 bases). Trimming removed 3 bases at V and 3 bases at J, with 10 bases between. The CDR3 is 13 residues long. The germline CDR1 and CDR2 sequences are SGDLS and YYNGEE. The CDR3 sequence is CASSAGDGYEQYF. CDR3 sequence (DNA): TGTGCCAGCAGCGCGGGGGACGGCTACGAGCAGTACTTC.

The chain uses TRBV7-9 and TRBJ1-1; a possible D gene is TRBD1 (5 bases). Between the trimmed V and J ends, which lost 4 bases and 1 base, there was a span of 16 bases. The V gene's germline CDR1 is SEHNR and CDR2 FQNEAQ (reference sequence). The CDR3 contains 16 residues. CDR3 loop: CASSSIRVVRNTEAFF. CDR3 in DNA: TGTGCCAGCAGCTCTATCAGGGTGGTTCGGAACACTGAAGCTTTCTTT.

The gene calls are TRBV4-2 and TRBJ2-1, with 12 bases identical to TRBD2. CDR1 LGHNA and CDR2 YNFKEQ come from the germline V gene. V dropped 4 bases and J dropped 12; count of bases not matched to a gene: 7. This CDR3 region has 14 residues. For the CDR3, the DNA is TGTGCCAGCAGCCCGACTAGCGGGGGCCCTGGGCAGTTCTTC. It specifies CASSPTSGGPGQFF.

By proportion, this clone is medium-sized. The gene calls are TRBV9 and TRBJ1-1, with no clear D. The CDR3 is 14 amino acids. The V gene's germline CDR1 is SGDLS and CDR2 YYNGEE. The ends were cut back, 0 bases at V and 1 base at J, with 7 bases in the middle. The CDR3 here is CASSVEGRNTEAFF. CDR3 bases: TGTGCCAGCAGCGTAGAGGGCCGGAACACTGAAGCTTTCTTT.

This chain connects TRBV27 to TRBJ2-1; 16 nucleotides agree with TRBD2. The trim removed 4 bases at V and 9 bases at J, leaving 12 bases unmatched. Germline V gene sequence: CDR1 MNHEY, CDR2 SMNVEV (reference sequence). CDR3 length: 18 amino acids. The CDR3 loop reads CASSYGTSGRDMWFEQFF. In nucleotides, the CDR3 is TGTGCCAGCAGTTATGGGACTAGCGGGAGGGATATGTGGTTTGAGCAGTTCTTC.

The chain has TRBV6-5 and TRBJ2-2, with 7 bases lining up with TRBD1. Germline V lookup: CDR1 MNHEY, CDR2 SVGAGI. The CDR3 extends over 15 amino acids. V lost 2 bases, J lost 4 bases, and 4 bases stayed unmatched. The CDR3 protein is CASSYQGVGTGELFF. CDR3 nucleotides: TGTGCCAGCAGTTACCAGGGGGTTGGCACCGGGGAGCTGTTTTTT.

This chain uses TRBV9 with TRBJ1-5; D is perhaps TRBD1 (6 bases). This CDR3 comprises 12 residues. The germline V gene encodes CDR1 SGDLS and CDR2 YYNGEE. Trimming took 8 bases from V and 4 from J, leaving 10 bases between them. The CDR3 reads CARPQGNQPQHF. In nucleotides, the CDR3 is TGTGCCAGACCACAGGGTAATCAGCCCCAGCATTTT.

The chain carries TRBV7-3 and TRBJ2-1; 9 nucleotides align to TRBD1. This CDR3 region has 15 residues. CDR1 and CDR2 from the germline V gene are SGHTA and FQGTGA. With V trimmed by 5 bases and J by 8 bases, 10 bases remained unmatched. Here the CDR3 reads CASSKNPGQGDEQFF. The CDR3 bases are TGTGCCAGCAGCAAGAATCCGGGACAGGGCGATGAGCAGTTCTTC.